These 5 T cell receptor beta chains were all obtained from the same sample, sequenced in a study of PD-L1 blockade in urothelial cancer. This table comes from immunoSEQ multiplex PCR, and its TCRdb copy is limited to in-frame clones, with some not included. The sample consists of 49,000 or so clones, 60% to 85% of them appearing once. Stated time point: pretreatment peripheral blood. The sequencing here drew on PBMCs, taken around atezolizumab (anti-PD-L1) treatment. The receptor source for this set is a man between 65 and 80 years old with urothelial cancer.

CDR3 residues: CASSFPGLRGNQPQHF. The CDR3 coding sequence is TGTGCCAGCAGTTTCCCAGGGCTTCGGGGCAATCAGCCCCAGCATTTT. The chain recombines TRBV28 with TRBJ1-5, with D possibly matching TRBD1 (5 bases). Germline lookup yields CDR1 MDHEN and CDR2 SYDVKM. With 3 bases removed from V and 2 bases from J, the gap between germline ends came to 14 bases. The CDR3 is 16 amino acids.

The chain combines TRBV19 with TRBJ2-7, with D possibly TRBD2 on 5 matching bases. The CDR3 runs to 12 residues. Germline V gene data show CDR1 as LNHDA and CDR2 as SQIVND (reference sequence). Trimming shortened V by 8 bases and J by 5 bases, and 13 bases separated the two germline ends. The CDR3, as DNA: TGTGCCAGTTCAGAGGGCTTCAACGAGCAGTACTTC. It specifies CASSEGFNEQYF.

This clone has a handful of counts. This chain joins TRBV27 and TRBJ2-3; D is possibly TRBD2 (6 bases). Per the germline V gene, CDR1 is MNHEY and CDR2 is SMNVEV (reference sequence). The CDR3 consists of 16 residues. Between the trimmed V and J ends, which lost 2 bases and 3 bases, there was a span of 15 bases. CDR3 region: CASSLDHGSRTDTQYF. CDR3 DNA: TGTGCCAGCAGTTTAGATCACGGGAGTCGAACAGATACGCAGTATTTT.

The rearrangement links TRBV6-6 to TRBJ2-3, with 7 bases identical to TRBD1. Trimming removed 5 bases from V and 7 bases from J; junction bases left unmatched: 9. The CDR3 sequence is 14 residues long. The germline gives CDR1 MNHNY, CDR2 SVGAGI (reference sequence). The CDR3 loop reads CASSPTGIGHTQYF. CDR3 coding DNA: TGTGCCAGCAGTCCGACAGGGATTGGGCATACGCAGTATTTT.

The table lists this clone with many counts. The gene calls are TRBV7-8 and TRBJ2-1; possible D gene TRBD2, 5 bases. The V and J ends lost 5 bases and 9 bases respectively, with 11 bases between them. The CDR3 sequence is 12 residues long. The germline V gene has CDR1 SGHVS and CDR2 FQNEAQ. CDR3 residues: CASSHPRGEQFF. DNA for the CDR3: TGTGCCAGCAGCCACCCCCGGGGTGAGCAGTTCTTC.